The 15 T cell receptor beta chains given below trace back to one sample, sequenced in a study of OX40 agonist ivuxolimab in advanced cancers. Generated by immunoSEQ multiplex PCR, the TCRdb table keeps only in-frame clones and is missing some. This table holds some 64,000 clones, 65% to 90% found once. Here the sequenced sample was CD4+ or CD8+ T cells sorted from blood, taken in a trial of the OX40 agonist ivuxolimab. The receptors come from an adult with an advanced solid tumor such as melanoma, head and neck, liver or kidney cancer.

The rearrangement uses TRBV12-5 and TRBJ2-3; 7 bases match TRBD2. The CDR3 spans 13 residues. V dropped 6 bases and J dropped 6; count of bases not matched to a gene: 6. Germline loops: CDR1 LGHNT, CDR2 FRNRAP. CDR3 amino acids: CASGVAGGDTQYF. The CDR3 DNA reads as TGTGCTAGTGGAGTAGCCGGGGGGGATACGCAGTATTTT.

This rearrangement joins TRBV25-1 to TRBJ1-4; D is unclear. Trimming left V 4 bases short and J 0 bases short, with 12 bases between. Per germline, CDR1 MGHDK and CDR2 SYGVNS. CDR3 length: 16 residues. Written as DNA, the CDR3 is TGTGCCAGCAGTGGAAATCAGGCTGCAACTAATGAAAAACTGTTTTTT. Protein sequence: CASSGNQAATNEKLFF.

The J gene is TRBJ2-7, the V gene TRBV19, with TRBD2 matching 7 bases. CDR1 is LNHDA and CDR2 is SQIVND in the germline V gene (reference sequence). This CDR3 has 15 amino acids. V dropped 0 bases and J dropped 0; count of bases not matched to a gene: 2. This CDR3 reads CASSIDAGDSYEQYF. The CDR3 nucleotides read TGTGCCAGTAGTATAGATGCGGGAGACTCCTACGAGCAGTACTTC.

The genes are TRBV9 and TRBJ2-7; tentatively, D is TRBD1 or TRBD2 (6 bases each). This CDR3 region has 13 residues. The V gene lost 0 bases and the J gene lost 5 bases, with 9 bases spanning the gap. The germline V gene encodes CDR1 SGDLS and CDR2 YYNGEE. The CDR3: CASSVVGGNEQYF. DNA for the CDR3: TGTGCCAGCAGCGTAGTAGGGGGGAACGAGCAGTACTTC.

The chain employs TRBV13 and TRBJ2-2; no clear D gene. CDR1 and CDR2 (germline): PRHDT, FYEKMQ (reference sequence). V lost 2 bases to trimming and J lost 6 bases, with 7 bases between them. The CDR3 is made up of 13 amino acids. This CDR3 is CASSLRVAGELFF. CDR3 nucleotides: TGTGCCAGCAGCTTAAGGGTGGCCGGGGAGCTGTTTTTT.

The V call is TRBV6-6, the J call TRBJ1-2; no clear D gene. V was pared by 5 bases and J by 8 bases, with 15 bases between. The CDR3 totals 13 residues. Germline CDR1 and CDR2: MNHNY and SVGAGI (reference sequence). DNA of the CDR3: TGTGCCAGCAGTCCCCAAGCGGATGTAGGCTACACCTTC. Amino acid sequence: CASSPQADVGYTF.

The chain carries TRBV4-1 and TRBJ1-4, with D maybe TRBD1 (5 bases). V dropped 0 bases and J dropped 2 bases, with 10 bases sitting between them. The CDR3 consists of 16 residues. Germline loops: CDR1 MGHRA, CDR2 YSYEKL. CDR3 residues: CASSQDRPGTNEKLFF. The CDR3 DNA reads TGCGCCAGCAGCCAAGATAGGCCAGGGACTAATGAAAAACTGTTTTTT.

This rearrangement joins TRBV9 to TRBJ2-1; 9 bases agree with TRBD1. The CDR3 totals 16 residues. Trimming at V came to 1 base and at J to 5 bases, leaving 7 bases not matched to a gene. CDR1 is SGDLS, CDR2 YYNGEE, per germline. This CDR3 reads CASSVQPTGGHNEQFF. CDR3 DNA sequence: TGTGCCAGCAGCGTACAACCGACAGGGGGGCACAATGAGCAGTTCTTC.

This clone was detected a few times. The rearrangement joins TRBV18 to TRBJ2-1; D not certain. Trimming took off 0 bases at V and 7 bases at J, with 10 bases between the two ends. Germline loops: CDR1 KGHSH, CDR2 LQKENI. The CDR3 loop spans 14 amino acids. CDR3 nucleotide sequence: TGTGCCAGCTCACCACCTTACGATCGGAATGAGCAGTTCTTC. The encoded protein is CASSPPYDRNEQFF.

V and J are TRBV6-4 and TRBJ2-4, with a possible D match to TRBD1 (5 bases). Trimming pared 0 bases from V and 9 bases from J, leaving 15 bases between. The CDR3 totals 15 residues. Germline V CDR1 and CDR2: MRHNA, SNTAGT. The DNA of the CDR3 is TGTGCCAGCAGTGACTCGATTTGGCAGGGCGGCATTCAGTACTTC. This translates into CASSDSIWQGGIQYF.

The chain links TRBV5-8 to TRBJ1-5; D call uncertain. Trimming stripped 4 bases from V and 4 bases from J, with 18 bases between. Looked up from germline, CDR1 is SGHTS and CDR2 is YDEGEE. The CDR3 contains 16 residues. CDR3 loop: CASSPLLNGENQPQHF. CDR3 nucleotide sequence: TGTGCCAGCAGCCCCCTCCTGAACGGGGAGAATCAGCCCCAGCATTTT.

CDR3 amino acids: CASSSTSGRALIVQETQYF. The CDR3, as DNA: TGCGCCAGCAGCTCGACTAGCGGGAGGGCCTTGATCGTCCAAGAGACCCAGTACTTC. The chain uses TRBV5-1 and TRBJ2-5; TRBD2 aligns across 14 bases. Germline-derived CDR1 and CDR2 are SGHRS and YFSETQ. V lost 3 bases, J lost 1 base, and 11 bases stayed unmatched. CDR3 length: 19 amino acids. Supplemented by reference TRBV5-1 and TRBJ2-5, the full variable domain reads KAGVTQTPRYLIKTRGQQVTLSCSPISGHRSVSWYQQTPGQGLQFLFEYFSETQRNKGNFPGRFSGRQFSNSRSEMNVSTLELGDSALYLCASSSTSGRALIVQETQYFGPGTRLLVL.

In its sample, this clone was seen once. The CDR3 nucleotides are TGTGGAAGTTCTGGGGTGGGCTATGGCTACACCTTC. This gives the protein CGSSGVGYGYTF. V and J are TRBV12-5 and TRBJ1-2, with unresolved D. CDR3 length: 12 residues. CDR1 is LGHNT and CDR2 is FRNRAP in the germline V gene.

The rearrangement uses TRBV11-3 and TRBJ2-5; no clear D gene. Germline V gene sequence: CDR1 SGHNT, CDR2 YENEEA. The germline V and J ends were trimmed by 4 bases and 1 base, with 7 bases remaining between them. The CDR3 consists of 13 residues. The DNA of the CDR3 is TGTGCCAGCAGCTCTGGGTCCCAAGAGACCCAGTACTTC. Translated: CASSSGSQETQYF.

This clone was detected once. The chain links TRBV29-1 to TRBJ1-2; 7 bases are a match to TRBD1. J lost 2 bases, V lost 6 bases, and 6 bases had no gene match. The length of the CDR3 is 13 residues. Germline V gene data show CDR1 as SQVTM and CDR2 as ANQGSEA. The CDR3 here is CSVGQVANYGYTF. The CDR3 DNA reads TGCAGCGTCGGACAGGTGGCGAACTATGGCTACACCTTC.